These T cell receptor beta chains were read from a single sample in a study of technical replicates of blood from a handful of donors. This table comes from immunoSEQ multiplex PCR, and its TCRdb copy is limited to in-frame clones, with some not included. The sample has tens of thousands of clones; roughly nine tenths are singletons. Sequencing was carried out using T cells isolated from PBMCs. These receptors all stem from a human donor in good health. Both conserved end residues are part of each CDR3. A D gene is named only where the DNA matches it firmly. Size tells how often a clone was seen (once, few, many) or the class of an expanded clone, and some rows leave it out.

TRBJ1-2 | NA | TRBV10-3 | few | CAIAIQDYGYTF | TGTGCCATCGCCATACAGGACTATGGCTACACCTTC
TRBJ2-1 | NA | TRBV6-6 | NA | CASVDDSEGNEQFF | TGTGCCAGCGTCGACGACTCTGAGGGCAATGAGCAGTTCTTC
TRBJ2-2 | TRBD1 | TRBV6-1 | NA | CASSEYGTGLVAGELFF | TGTGCCAGCAGTGAATATGGGACAGGGTTGGTCGCCGGGGAGCTGTTTTTT
TRBJ1-1 | NA | TRBV11-2 | once | CASSFGTGRNTEAFF | TGTGCCAGCAGTTTCGGAACAGGGCGGAACACTGAAGCTTTCTTT
TRBJ1-1 | NA | TRBV18 | NA | CASSPAGRNTEAFF | TGTGCCAGCTCACCGGCAGGTAGGAACACTGAAGCTTTCTTT
TRBJ2-5 | NA | TRBV29-1 | NA | CTVRVQETQYF | TGCACCGTGCGTGTACAAGAGACCCAGTACTTC
TRBJ2-5 | TRBD2 | TRBV10-2 | NA | CASSDWTSGSLETQYF | TGCGCCAGCAGTGATTGGACTAGCGGGAGTCTAGAGACCCAGTACTTC
TRBJ2-1 | TRBD2 | TRBV10-1 | once | CASSPLAGEGNEQFF | TGCGCCAGCAGTCCCCTAGCGGGAGAGGGCAATGAGCAGTTCTTC
TRBJ1-5 | NA | TRBV4-3 | NA | CASSQEGGQPQHF | TGCGCCAGCAGCCAAGAAGGAGGACAGCCCCAGCATTTT
TRBJ2-2 | TRBD1 | TRBV7-9 | NA | CASSLQGDGGELFF | TGTGCCAGCAGCCTACAGGGGGACGGCGGGGAGCTGTTTTTT
TRBJ1-5 | NA | TRBV6-6 | NA | CASSYSNEQGRHF | TGTGCCAGCAGTTACTCGAATGAGCAGGGAAGACATTTT
TRBJ2-1 | TRBD1 | TRBV4-2 | NA | CASSPSRTGTFF | TGTGCCAGCAGCCCCTCTAGGACAGGAACTTTCTTC
TRBJ2-5 | TRBD2 | TRBV9 | NA | CASSVTGTRQETQYF | TGTGCCAGCAGCGTCACCGGGACTAGGCAAGAGACCCAGTACTTC
TRBJ1-1 | NA | TRBV19 | NA | CASTLWGGTEAFF | TGTGCCAGTACCCTCTGGGGAGGCACTGAAGCTTTCTTT
TRBJ2-1 | NA | TRBV11-3 | NA | CASSLEVRGGEQFF | TGTGCCAGCAGCTTAGAGGTTCGTGGGGGGGAGCAGTTCTTC
TRBJ1-1 | TRBD1 | TRBV2 | few | CASSETGQGANTEAFF | TGTGCCAGCAGTGAAACCGGACAGGGGGCGAACACTGAAGCTTTCTTT
TRBJ2-4 | NA | TRBV27 | NA | CASSLSLKNIQYF | TGTGCCAGCAGTTTATCTCTCAAAAACATTCAGTACTTC
TRBJ2-7 | NA | TRBV5-1 | NA | CASSPRDYEQYF | TGCGCCAGCAGCCCCCGGGACTACGAGCAGTACTTC
TRBJ2-2 | TRBD1 | TRBV7-3 | NA | CASRPGQSYGELFF | TGTGCCAGCAGACCGGGACAGTCTTACGGGGAGCTGTTTTTT
TRBJ2-7 | TRBD2 | TRBV10-2 | NA | CASRLAGEYSEQYF | TGCGCCAGCAGACTAGCGGGAGAATATTCCGAGCAGTACTTC
TRBJ2-7 | NA | TRBV2 | once | CASSGAPGSEQYF | TGTGCCAGCAGTGGAGCTCCCGGTTCCGAGCAGTACTTC
TRBJ2-7 | TRBD2 | TRBV19 | NA | CASGIAGVTPYEQYF | TGTGCCAGTGGAATAGCGGGAGTTACCCCCTACGAGCAGTACTTC
TRBJ2-1 | TRBD2 | TRBV6-5 | NA | CASTPGRGYNEQFF | TGTGCCAGCACCCCGGGGAGGGGATACAATGAGCAGTTCTTC
TRBJ2-7 | TRBD1 | TRBV7-2 | NA | CASSLVGTGQFDEQYF | TGTGCCAGCAGCTTAGTTGGGACAGGGCAGTTTGACGAGCAGTACTTC
TRBJ1-1 | NA | TRBV6-1 | few | CASSHRSNTEAFF | TGTGCCAGCAGCCACAGGTCGAACACTGAAGCTTTCTTT
TRBJ1-1 | NA | TRBV7-2 | NA | CASSSGTEAFF | TGTGCCAGCAGTAGTGGCACTGAAGCTTTCTTT
TRBJ2-7 | TRBD1 | TRBV9 | once | CASSVEGTGVYEQYF | TGTGCCAGCAGCGTAGAAGGGACAGGGGTCTACGAGCAGTACTTC
TRBJ1-2 | NA | TRBV18 | few | CASSPPDSTYGYTF | TGTGCCAGCTCACCACCTGACAGCACCTATGGCTACACCTTC
TRBJ1-2 | NA | TRBV13 | NA | CASSLEGRDGGYTF | TGTGCCAGCAGCTTAGAGGGCAGGGATGGAGGCTACACCTTC